These T cell receptor beta chains were read from a single sample in a study of blood T cells in healthy people across ages. TCRdb reprocessed the 5' RACE reads via MiXCR and lists one record per CDR3 protein. Of more than 650,000 distinct CDR3 sequences in the sample, about 20% are singletons; the top ten hold roughly a fifth. The specimen was blood. These receptors were obtained from a man aged 65 to 79 in good health. CDR3s include the opening cysteine and the closing phenylalanine or tryptophan. A D gene is named only where the DNA matches it firmly. The size field is filled for only some rows; it gives once, few, many or a size class.

V	D	length	size	J	CDR3	DNA
TRBV6-5	TRBD1	15	.	TRBJ1-1	CASSYWAGGNTEAFF	TGTGCCAGCAGTTATTGGGCAGGGGGGAACACTGAAGCTTTCTTT
TRBV20-1	.	15	.	TRBJ2-1	CSARVLGGPYNEQFF	TGCAGTGCTAGAGTTCTGGGTGGTCCCTACAATGAGCAGTTCTTC
TRBV7-9	.	15	few	TRBJ2-3	CASSLGGSFTDTQYF	TGTGCCAGCAGCTTAGGAGGGAGCTTCACAGATACGCAGTATTTT
TRBV20-1	.	14	.	TRBJ2-3	CSARVEMRLDTQYF	TGCAGTGCTAGGGTAGAGATGAGGTTAGATACGCAGTATTTT
TRBV24-1	.	15	few	TRBJ1-2	CATSDRDKKNYGYTF	TGTGCCACCAGTGATCGGGACAAGAAAAACTATGGCTACACCTTC
TRBV9	TRBD2	17	few	TRBJ2-3	CASSVRPLAGALDTQYF	TGTGCCAGCAGCGTGCGCCCACTAGCGGGAGCGTTAGATACGCAGTATTTT
TRBV24-1	.	13	few	TRBJ2-2	CATSDLPAGELFF	TGTGCCACCAGTGACCTCCCGGCCGGGGAGCTGTTTTTT
TRBV3-1	TRBD2	19	.	TRBJ2-4	CASSPPWASGRRAKNIQYF	TGTGCCAGCAGCCCGCCCTGGGCTAGCGGGAGAAGGGCCAAAAACATTCAGTACTTC
TRBV6-6	.	15	.	TRBJ2-5	CASRATDREEETQYF	TGTGCCAGCAGAGCTACCGACAGAGAAGAAGAGACCCAGTACTTC
TRBV4-1	.	18	many	TRBJ2-3	CASSQPSLHGGRTDTQYF	TGCGCCAGCAGCCAACCCTCCCTACACGGGGGCCGCACAGATACGCAGTATTTT
TRBV10-2	.	15	.	TRBJ2-3	CASKVGTPRTDTQYF	TGCGCCAGCAAAGTCGGGACTCCTCGCACAGATACGCAGTATTTT
TRBV19	.	14	few	TRBJ2-1	CASSRTGSYNEQFF	TGTGCCAGTAGTAGAACCGGGTCCTACAATGAGCAGTTCTTC
TRBV7-2	.	16	few	TRBJ1-2	CASSPYVGGRGVGYTF	TGTGCCAGCAGCCCTTATGTTGGGGGCAGAGGTGTTGGCTACACCTTC
TRBV18	.	15	few	TRBJ1-4	CASSPRQTLGEKLFF	TGTGCCAGCTCACCGCGACAGACTCTTGGGGAAAAACTGTTTTTT
TRBV7-8	.	15	.	TRBJ1-3	CASSFSGTSGNTIYF	TGTGCCAGCAGCTTTTCCGGGACCTCTGGAAACACCATATATTTT
TRBV20-1	.	14	many	TRBJ1-4	CSAPDRTTNEKLFF	TGCAGTGCTCCCGACAGAACAACTAATGAAAAACTGTTTTTT
TRBV5-1	.	12	few	TRBJ2-3	CASSTSWDTQYF	TGCGCCAGCAGCACAAGTTGGGATACGCAGTATTTT
TRBV6-1	TRBD2	15	.	TRBJ2-2	CASSVLAGGTGELFF	TGTGCCAGCAGTGTCCTGGCGGGGGGTACCGGGGAGCTGTTTTTT
TRBV7-2	TRBD2	13	.	TRBJ2-5	CASSFSGSETQYF	TGTGCCAGCAGCTTTAGCGGGAGTGAGACCCAGTACTTC
TRBV12-3/TRBV12-4	.	11	.	TRBJ2-5	CASRGQMTQYF	TGTGCCAGCAGAGGGCAAATGACCCAGTACTTC
TRBV11-3	.	15	.	TRBJ2-1	CASSLNYGIYNEQFF	TGTGCCAGCAGCTTAAATTACGGCATTTACAATGAGCAGTTCTTC
TRBV27	TRBD1	16	.	TRBJ1-5	CAGSLGVGTGTQPQHF	TGTGCCGGCAGTTTAGGGGTTGGGACAGGGACTCAGCCCCAGCATTTT
TRBV5-8	.	17	few	TRBJ2-2	CASSLGYFIQGSGELFF	TGTGCCAGCAGCTTGGGATACTTTATTCAGGGCTCCGGGGAGCTGTTTTTT
TRBV4-1	.	18	.	TRBJ2-3	CASSQDARGLSSTDTQYF	TGCGCCAGCAGCCAAGATGCGCGGGGGCTATCTAGCACAGATACGCAGTATTTT
TRBV20-1	.	16	few	TRBJ2-3	CSARVFLASGTDTQYF	TGCAGTGCTAGAGTGTTTCTGGCTAGCGGCACAGATACGCAGTATTTT
TRBV5-5	.	17	few	TRBJ2-6	CASSPGGRISGANVLTF	TGTGCCAGCAGCCCGGGTGGTAGGATCTCTGGGGCCAACGTCCTGACTTTC
TRBV10-3	.	12	.	TRBJ1-2	CAIKAGDYAYTF	TGTGCCATCAAGGCCGGGGACTATGCCTACACCTTC
TRBV7-2	.	15	.	TRBJ2-7	CASSPGDNLPYEQYF	TGTGCCAGCAGCCCCGGGGACAACTTACCCTACGAGCAGTACTTC
TRBV20-1	.	15	many	TRBJ2-1	CSARDSRLASNEQFF	TGCAGTGCTAGAGATTCGAGACTCGCATCGAATGAGCAGTTCTTC